This passage covers 32 T cell receptor beta chains from one sample sequenced in a study of T cell changes during pregnancy in multiple sclerosis. Assay used: immunoSEQ multiplex PCR; TCRdb lists only in-frame clones, some missing. This sample has about 64,000 clones, with roughly 92% found just once. Sequencing used peripheral blood, obtained in the second trimester of pregnancy. The source is a female donor with multiple sclerosis, enrolled in a pregnancy study.

This clone has only one observation. CDR3 DNA sequence: TGCGCCAGCAGCTTGGGACAGGGGTCCCACAATGAGCAGTTCTTC. Amino acids: CASSLGQGSHNEQFF. The chain combines TRBV5-1 with TRBJ2-1; 8 positions match TRBD1. The V and J ends lost 0 bases and 5 bases, in that order; junction bases with no gene match: 4. Germline assignment: CDR1 SGHRS and CDR2 YFSETQ. CDR3 length: 15 residues. Looking up the rest from reference TRBV5-1 and TRBJ2-1 gives the full variable domain: KAGVTQTPRYLIKTRGQQVTLSCSPISGHRSVSWYQQTPGQGLQFLFEYFSETQRNKGNFPGRFSGRQFSNSRSEMNVSTLELGDSALYLCASSLGQGSHNEQFFGPGTRLTVL.

V usage is TRBV5-1 and J usage is TRBJ1-1; TRBD1 is a possible D gene (6 bases). Germline CDR1 SGHRS, CDR2 YFSETQ. The CDR3 runs 14 residues. Trimming pared 0 bases from V and 6 bases from J, leaving 12 bases between. This CDR3 is CASSLEQGRSEAFF. The CDR3 DNA follows: TGCGCCAGCAGCTTGGAACAGGGTAGATCTGAAGCTTTCTTT.

The chain joins TRBV6-5 to TRBJ1-1, with 7 nucleotides matching TRBD1. J lost 5 bases, V lost 8 bases, and 8 bases had no gene match. Looked up from germline, CDR1 is MNHEY and CDR2 is SVGAGI. The CDR3 extends over 13 amino acids. The CDR3 DNA sequence: TGTGCCAGCCACAGGGGCATGGGAACTGAAGCTTTCTTT. It specifies CASHRGMGTEAFF.

The chain has TRBV10-1 and TRBJ2-5; 11 nucleotides match TRBD2. The V gene's germline CDR1 is WNHNN and CDR2 SYGVQD (reference sequence). V was pared by 10 bases and J by 3 bases, with 7 bases of the junction left unmatched. The CDR3 is 14 amino acids. The CDR3 nucleotides read TGCGCCAACCGACTAGCGGGACCTAAAGAGACCCAGTACTTC. Translated: CANRLAGPKETQYF.

The chain is built from TRBV5-5 and TRBJ2-1, with a tentative D call TRBD2 (6 bases). V was clipped by 3 bases and J by 3 bases, with 13 bases between them. The CDR3 has 15 residues. CDR1 is SGHKS and CDR2 is YYEKEE in the germline V gene (reference sequence). The CDR3 reads CASSSDSGDYNEQFF. DNA for the CDR3: TGTGCCAGCAGCTCCGATTCGGGGGACTACAATGAGCAGTTCTTC.

This clone was detected once. The chain recombines TRBV27 with TRBJ2-7, with D maybe TRBD1 (5 bases). V lost 3 bases and J lost 2, with 11 bases in between. The germline CDR1 and CDR2 sequences are MNHEY and SMNVEV (reference sequence). This CDR3 comprises 14 residues. The CDR3 DNA reads TGTGCCAGCAGTTTGGGGCAGGCAGCCTACGAGCAGTACTTC. Protein: CASSLGQAAYEQYF.

The chain employs TRBV6-1 and TRBJ2-1; D gene ambiguous. V dropped 7 bases and J dropped 0 bases, with 7 bases sitting between them. The CDR3 contains 13 residues. Germline V lookup: CDR1 MNHNS, CDR2 SASEGT. CDR3 sequence (DNA): TGTGCCAGCAAAGTGAGCTCCTACAATGAGCAGTTCTTC. Translation: CASKVSSYNEQFF.

This clone was found once. This sequence joins TRBV12-5 and TRBJ2-1; 8 bases map to TRBD1. V gave up 4 bases and J gave up 3 bases; unmatched junction bases: 11. CDR1 and CDR2 (germline): LGHNT, FRNRAP. The CDR3 extends over 17 amino acids. CDR3 DNA sequence: TGTGCTAGTGGTTCCGGCAACGCAGGGGGCGACTACAATGAGCAGTTCTTC. Translation gives CASGSGNAGGDYNEQFF.

This clone has more than one count but fewer than ten. The chain employs TRBV30 and TRBJ1-4; 8 bases align to TRBD1. Germline V gene data show CDR1 as GTSNPN and CDR2 as SVGIG (reference sequence). Unmatched junction bases numbered 0, after V lost 0 bases and J lost 3 bases. The CDR3 has 14 residues. The CDR3 spells CAWSVQGANEKLFF. DNA of the CDR3: TGTGCCTGGAGTGTACAGGGGGCTAATGAAAAACTGTTTTTT.

V gene TRBV6-5 combines with J gene TRBJ2-3; D unresolved. V gave up 6 bases and J gave up 4 bases, with 14 bases separating them. This CDR3 is 14 amino acids long. Germline loops: CDR1 MNHEY, CDR2 SVGAGI. CDR3 amino acids: CASSGSKIADTQYF. DNA for the CDR3: TGTGCCAGCAGCGGGTCCAAGATAGCAGATACGCAGTATTTT.

The chain recombines TRBV7-9 with TRBJ2-7; TRBD2 matches 7 bases. V gave up 5 bases and J gave up 2 bases; unmatched junction bases: 6. CDR3 length: 14 residues. CDR1 SEHNR and CDR2 FQNEAQ come from the germline V gene (reference sequence). CDR3 DNA: TGTGCCAGCAGCGTATCCGGGACTACCTACGAGCAGTACTTC. Amino acid sequence: CASSVSGTTYEQYF.

V is TRBV6-4 and J is TRBJ2-3; TRBD2 agrees at 8 bases. After removal of 0 bases from V and 4 bases from J, the junction contained 0 bases not matched to a gene. The CDR3 contains 14 residues. Looked up from germline, CDR1 is MRHNA and CDR2 is SNTAGT. The CDR3 DNA follows: TGTGCCAGCAGTGACTCAGCGGGAGCAGATACGCAGTATTTT. This sequence encodes CASSDSAGADTQYF.

This clone was counted between two and nine times. This chain joins TRBV6-6 and TRBJ1-5; D is possibly TRBD1 (5 bases). Germline V gene lookup returns CDR1 MNHNY and CDR2 SVGAGI (reference sequence). This CDR3 comprises 16 residues. Trimming cost V 0 bases and J 3 bases, with 12 bases left between them. The CDR3 bases are TGTGCCAGCAGTTACTCGATTGCGGGGGACAATCAGCCCCAGCATTTT. It is translated as CASSYSIAGDNQPQHF.

This clone was observed a single time. The V gene is TRBV2, the J gene TRBJ2-1, with D perhaps matching TRBD1 (6 bases). The ends were cut back, 5 bases at V and 5 bases at J, with 16 bases in the middle. The CDR3 loop spans 15 amino acids. Per the germline V gene, CDR1 is SNHLY and CDR2 is FYNNEI. The CDR3 DNA reads as TGTGCCAGCAGTAAAGGACAGATCACGAACAATGAGCAGTTCTTC. Protein product: CASSKGQITNNEQFF.

The chain has TRBV27 and TRBJ2-1, with 14 bases matching TRBD2. This CDR3 is built from 16 residues. Germline V CDR1 and CDR2: MNHEY, SMNVEV (reference sequence). V lost 5 bases to trimming and J lost 7 bases; unmatched junction nucleotides: 7. The CDR3 DNA reads as TGTGCCAGCAGTCTAGGACTAGCGGGAGGTTGGAATGAGCAGTTCTTC. Translation: CASSLGLAGGWNEQFF.

V and J are TRBV27 and TRBJ2-2; the match to TRBD2 covers 10 bases. The CDR3 is 18 amino acids. The junction had 7 bases not matched to a gene; V was cut back by 3 bases and J by 0 bases. In germline, CDR1 is MNHEY, CDR2 SMNVEV (reference sequence). This CDR3 reads CASSFIAGGSTNTGELFF. In DNA, the CDR3 is TGTGCCAGCAGTTTTATAGCGGGAGGTAGCACGAACACCGGGGAGCTGTTTTTT.

The rearrangement joins TRBV21-1 to TRBJ1-5; the DNA was not used to check the table's D call, TRBD1. TRBV21-1 is a listed pseudogene. There are 17 residues in the CDR3. CDR3 DNA sequence: TGTGCCAGCAGCAGTCCCGGGACAGGGGCGAGCAATCAGCCCCAGCATTTT. This translates into CASSSPGTGASNQPQHF.

Turning to this clone: This sample includes further DNA sequences coding for the same CDR3. This rearrangement joins TRBV28 to TRBJ1-5; D perhaps matches TRBD1 (6 bases). The CDR3 length is 14 residues. Germline V gene data show CDR1 as MDHEN and CDR2 as SYDVKM. V was trimmed by 0 bases and J by 4 bases, leaving 7 bases between them. CDR3 in amino acids: CASSLWTGNQPQHF. DNA of the CDR3: TGTGCCAGCAGTTTATGGACAGGTAATCAGCCCCAGCATTTT.

V and J are TRBV7-2 and TRBJ1-1; no reliable D call. CDR1 and CDR2 from the germline V gene are SGHTA and FQGNSA. CDR3 size: 15 residues. The V gene lost 2 bases and the J gene lost 3 bases, with 13 bases spanning the gap. In DNA, the CDR3 is TGTGCCAGCAGCTTACTTTGGAGGACGGACACTGAAGCTTTCTTT. It specifies CASSLLWRTDTEAFF.

The rearrangement joins TRBV7-9 to TRBJ2-3, with 8 positions matching TRBD1. V lost 4 bases and J lost 4; bases outside the gene matches: 4. The CDR3 has 14 residues. Germline V gene data show CDR1 as SEHNR and CDR2 as FQNEAQ (reference sequence). The CDR3 spells CASSSPRGPDTQYF. The CDR3 DNA is TGTGCCAGCAGCTCACCCAGGGGGCCAGATACGCAGTATTTT.

The chain carries TRBV27 and TRBJ1-2, with a possible D match to TRBD1 (6 bases). This CDR3 has 14 amino acids. CDR1 and CDR2 (germline): MNHEY, SMNVEV (reference sequence). V was clipped by 5 bases and J by 1 base, with 11 bases between them. In DNA, the CDR3 is TGTGCCAGCAGTGGGGGCTCTTTTAACTATGGCTACACCTTC. Protein sequence: CASSGGSFNYGYTF.

V gene TRBV6-5 combines with J gene TRBJ2-2; D may be TRBD2 (6 bases). Germline V gene sequence: CDR1 MNHEY, CDR2 SVGAGI. The CDR3 totals 14 residues. Between the trimmed V and J ends, which lost 5 bases and 7 bases, there was a span of 14 bases. CDR3 sequence reads: CASSPGLYSGELFF. In nucleotides, the CDR3 is TGTGCCAGCAGTCCGGGACTTTATAGCGGGGAGCTGTTTTTT.

CDR3 bases: TGCGCCAGCAGCTTCCAGGGAGCGGGCGGCTACACCTTC. Protein sequence: CASSFQGAGGYTF. J is TRBJ1-2 and V is TRBV5-1; D might be TRBD1 (5 bases). Trimming left V 2 bases short and J 8 bases short, with 13 bases between. Germline CDR1 is SGHRS and CDR2 is YFSETQ. CDR3 length: 13 amino acids.

V gene TRBV5-5 combines with J gene TRBJ2-7; 8 nucleotides agree with TRBD1. Germline CDR1 and CDR2: SGHKS and YYEKEE (reference sequence). The CDR3 has 14 amino acids. The V segment lost 3 bases and the J segment 9 bases; nucleotides outside the gene matches: 11. The CDR3 loop reads CASSYGQGPFAQYF. The CDR3 coding sequence is TGTGCCAGCAGCTACGGACAGGGCCCTTTTGCGCAGTACTTC.

This rearrangement joins TRBV19 to TRBJ2-7; 9 nucleotides line up with TRBD1. The CDR3 extends over 14 amino acids. V gave up 2 bases and J gave up 5 bases; unmatched junction bases: 4. The V gene's germline CDR1 is LNHDA and CDR2 SQIVND (reference sequence). The CDR3 nucleotides are TGTGCCAGTAGTATAACAGGGGGCGTCCACGAGCAGTACTTC. Protein product: CASSITGGVHEQYF.

The chain combines TRBV7-2 with TRBJ2-5; 7 bases line up with TRBD1. This CDR3 comprises 14 residues. The germline gives CDR1 SGHTA, CDR2 FQGNSA. The V segment lost 3 bases and the J segment 2 bases; nucleotides outside the gene matches: 3. The CDR3 here is CASSFTQGQETQYF. CDR3 DNA sequence: TGTGCCAGCAGCTTTACACAGGGGCAAGAGACCCAGTACTTC.

This clone appeared once. This chain links TRBV6-6 with TRBJ1-1; D remains unclear. Per the germline V gene, CDR1 is MNHNY and CDR2 is SVGAGI (reference sequence). CDR3 size: 13 residues. The germline V and J ends were trimmed by 7 bases and 0 bases, with 9 bases remaining between them. DNA of the CDR3: TGTGCCAGCAATCCGGGAATGAACACTGAAGCTTTCTTT. This codes for CASNPGMNTEAFF.

This clone occurred once. The genes are TRBV27 and TRBJ1-1; 8 nucleotides align to TRBD1. This CDR3 comprises 14 residues. J lost 6 bases, V lost 5 bases, and 8 bases had no gene match. Germline assignment: CDR1 MNHEY and CDR2 SMNVEV (reference sequence). CDR3: CASSLDRVSAEAFF. CDR3 DNA sequence: TGTGCCAGCAGTCTGGACAGGGTTAGCGCTGAAGCTTTCTTT.

This clone was observed once. The V call is TRBV28, the J call TRBJ1-2; D remains ambiguous. Trimming took 2 bases from V and 2 from J, leaving 12 bases between them. Germline V gives CDR1 MDHEN, CDR2 SYDVKM. The CDR3 runs to 15 residues. CDR3 residues: CASSLTGIANYGYTF. DNA for the CDR3: TGTGCCAGCAGTTTAACGGGGATCGCGAACTATGGCTACACCTTC.

J is TRBJ2-7 and V is TRBV13, with TRBD2 matching over 9 bases. Germline lookup yields CDR1 PRHDT and CDR2 FYEKMQ (reference sequence). Trimming removed 5 bases from V and 2 bases from J; junction bases left unmatched: 10. There are 16 residues in the CDR3. This chain's CDR3 is CASSIPTSGGAYEQYF. The CDR3 DNA reads as TGTGCCAGCAGCATTCCGACTAGCGGAGGGGCCTACGAGCAGTACTTC.

The chain is built from TRBV5-5 and TRBJ2-6, with D unresolved. The V end was cut by 0 bases, the J end by 0 bases, with 10 bases between. This CDR3 is built from 17 residues. Germline V gene sequence: CDR1 SGHKS, CDR2 YYEKEE (reference sequence). The CDR3: CASSLETLSSGANVLTF. The CDR3 DNA is TGTGCCAGCAGCTTGGAAACCCTAAGCTCTGGGGCCAACGTCCTGACTTTC.

This chain uses TRBV5-6 with TRBJ1-3, with 9 bases aligning to TRBD1. From germline, CDR1 is SGHDT and CDR2 YYEEEE. The CDR3 spans 15 residues. The V and J ends lost 3 bases and 1 base, in that order; junction bases with no gene match: 2. CDR3 nucleotides: TGTGCCAGCAGCTGGGGGACAGGGTCTGGAAACACCATATATTTT. The encoded protein is CASSWGTGSGNTIYF.